This T cell receptor (beta chain) was identified during a study of CD8 T cells in ankylosing spondylitis. This CDR3 has 17 residues. The J segment lost 2 bases and the V segment lost 4 bases, leaving 7 bases of the junction unmatched. Germline V lookup: CDR1 KGHDR, CDR2 SFDVKD. One entry per CDR3 protein results from TCRdb running MiXCR on the 5' RACE reads. Here the sample spans some 140,000 distinct CDR3 sequences, 6% to 8.5% being singletons. The TCR was taken from a female donor with ankylosing spondylitis or in good health (not recorded which). The chain combines TRBV24-1 with TRBJ2-3, with 11 bases fitting TRBD2. The sample was blood, either unsorted or a sorted T cell fraction (not recorded which). DNA of the CDR3: TGTGCCACCAGTGACCGACTAGCGGGGAGGAACACAGATACGCAGTATTTT. Its protein product is CATSDRLAGRNTDTQYF.